The sequence of this TCR beta chain was determined in a study of OX40 agonist ivuxolimab in advanced cancers. Background on the whole study: The costimulatory receptor OX40 (CD134) was targeted by ivuxolimab, a fully human IgG2 agonistic monoclonal antibody. Intravenous ivuxolimab was administered to patients every 2 weeks at six dose levels: 0.01, 0.1, 0.3, 1.5, 3 and 10 mg/kg. Of the 50 to 55 patients in dose escalation, 19 had hepatocellular carcinoma, some 15 had melanoma, 9 had renal cell carcinoma and 9 had head and neck cancer. The dose-escalation cohort was 80% to 90% male with a mean age of approximately 60 years, ranging from roughly 20 to 80. Prior anti-PD-1, anti-PD-L1 or anti-CTLA-4 therapy was permitted, and checkpoint inhibitors had been received by 30% to 40% of dose-escalation patients. Partial responses occurred in three dose-escalation patients: two with cutaneous melanoma and one with hepatocellular carcinoma. The purpose of peripheral TCRbeta sequencing was to test whether ivuxolimab changed TCR sequence diversity and led to clonal T-cell expansion. The paper describes the monotherapy dose-escalation part (N ≈ 52 patients) of the phase I trial of ivuxolimab.

Results the study describes overall, beyond this receptor: At doses of 0.1 to 3.0 mg/kg, clonal expansion of both CD4+ and CD8+ blood T cells was observed from baseline to week 6. The antigen specificity of the peripheral T cells that underwent clonal expansion was not determined. In the 0.1-3.0 mg/kg groups, partial responders were among the patients with the lowest normalized peripheral clonal expansion, particularly in CD8+ T cells. After ivuxolimab, expanded clones were on average more numerous among CD8+ T cells than among CD4+ T cells. Low levels of normalized T-cell clonal expansion were also seen in some nonresponding patients.

Regarding this clone: The specificity of this receptor is unknown. There are no base qualities to consult, and no much larger clone falls within one base.

Genomic DNA was isolated from the sorted cells so that the TCRbeta CDR3 region could be sequenced. The immunoSEQ Assay was used for sequencing of TCRbeta CDR3 regions. TCRdb stores this immuneACCESS table with in-frame sequences only. Part of the clones is absent; in the studies checked, under half of the shortfall reflects unresolved V genes, and no reason is known for the rest. Across this sample there are about 23,000 clones, with approximately 77% seen only once. The ten largest clones represent more than 2% of the sample. Patients with autoimmune disease history or receiving systemic immunosuppression were excluded from the trial. Peripheral blood for TCR sequencing was drawn from every dose cohort at baseline, at cycle 4 day 1 and at cycle 7 day 1. The samples were taken from a phase I, first-in-human, multicenter, open-label dose-escalation trial of ivuxolimab. Adults with locally advanced or metastatic melanoma, renal cell carcinoma, hepatocellular carcinoma or head and neck squamous cell carcinoma were enrolled in the trial. Before TCR sequencing, CD4+ T cells and CD8+ T cells from peripheral blood were sorted into separate populations.

Its CDR3 holds 14 amino acids, cysteine through phenylalanine. The DNA shown is the 42-base CDR3, in frame from base 1. Unmatched junction bases come to 5, with V trimmed by 6 bases and J by 0 bases. Per the germline V gene (reference sequence), MNHEY is the CDR1 and SMNVEV is the CDR2. The sample was CD4+ or CD8+ T cells sorted from blood, taken in a trial of the OX40 agonist ivuxolimab. The rearranged chain carries TRBV27 and TRBJ2-7, and TRBD1 aligns with 7 junction nucleotides. The TCR sequence derives from an adult with an advanced solid tumor such as melanoma, head and neck, liver or kidney cancer. The CDR3 reads as follows: CASRSRQGSYEQYF. The DNA is TGTGCCAGCAGATCCAGACAGGGCTCCTACGAGCAGTACTTC.